This is a list of T cell receptor beta chains from one sample in a study of blood T cell repertoires in COVID-19. Here immunoSEQ multiplex PCR was the method, and the copy in TCRdb shows in-frame clones only, minus some. The table shows 150,000 to 200,000 clones, with over 75% occurring only once. Sequenced material: PBMCs or T cells enriched from blood (not recorded which). These receptors came from a man in his forties who had recovered from COVID-19. Both conserved end residues are part of each CDR3. A D gene is named only where the DNA matches it firmly. Not all rows give a size; the values are once, few, many and, for expanded clones, a class.

>-|12|TRBV6-6|-|TRBJ1-5
TGTGCCAGCAAGGGGGGCAATCAGCCCCAGCATTTT
CASKGGNQPQHF
>TRBD1|15|TRBV5-6|-|TRBJ1-5
TGTGCCAGCAGCTTGTTCCGGACAGGGCGGGAGCCCCAGCATTTT
CASSLFRTGREPQHF
>TRBD1|14|TRBV7-3|-|TRBJ2-2
TGTGCCAGCAGCCGTACAGGGGGTGTCCGGGAGCTGTTTTTT
CASSRTGGVRELFF
>TRBD1|15|TRBV5-1|-|TRBJ1-1
TGCGCCAGCAAGGGACAGGGGGCTCCTGGCACTGAAGCTTTCTTT
CASKGQGAPGTEAFF
>-|13|TRBV18|few|TRBJ1-2
TGTGCCAGCTCACCGGACACTGACTATGGCTACACCTTC
CASSPDTDYGYTF
>-|15|TRBV7-3|-|TRBJ1-2
TGTGCCAGCAGCTTAACCGGCGGCTCCTTCTATGGCTACACCTTC
CASSLTGGSFYGYTF
>TRBD1|17|TRBV18|-|TRBJ2-5
TGTGCCAGCTCACCACCCCAGGGACAGGGGAACCAAGAGACCCAGTACTTC
CASSPPQGQGNQETQYF
>TRBD1|18|TRBV30|-|TRBJ1-1
TGTGCCCTTGACAGGGGGAGGCAGACCCGATCCCTGAACACTGAAGCTTTCTTT
CALDRGRQTRSLNTEAFF
>TRBD1|14|TRBV11-2|-|TRBJ2-5
TGTGCCAGCACCACGACAGGGGCCCAAGAGACCCAGTACTTC
CASTTTGAQETQYF
>-|16|TRBV19|-|TRBJ1-2
TGTGCCAGTGTCGGGGGACTTTCAAAGAGGGGCTATGGCTACACCTTC
CASVGGLSKRGYGYTF
>-|15|TRBV6-5|-|TRBJ1-4
TGTGCCAGCAGTCAGCGACGGCGCACTAATGAAAAACTGTTTTTT
CASSQRRRTNEKLFF
>TRBD1|14|TRBV29-1|once|TRBJ2-3
TGCAGCGTGGAAGGGACAGGGTATCCAGATACGCAGTATTTT
CSVEGTGYPDTQYF
>-|15|TRBV11-1|-|TRBJ2-3
TGTGCCAGCAGCGCCCGGGACTCCGACACAGATACGCAGTATTTT
CASSARDSDTDTQYF
>TRBD2|17|TRBV7-6|-|TRBJ2-1
TGTGCCAGCAGCTTATTGGGAGCGGGGGGGGAATTTAATGAGCAGTTCTTC
CASSLLGAGGEFNEQFF
>-|16|TRBV5-8|few|TRBJ1-6
TGTGCCAGCAGCTTGGCGGTGAGCTCCTATAATTCACCCCTCCACTTT
CASSLAVSSYNSPLHF
>TRBD2|11|TRBV29-1|-|TRBJ2-1
TGCAGCGTTGACTCTAGCGGCGAGCAGTTCTTC
CSVDSSGEQFF
>-|13|TRBV5-1|few|TRBJ1-2
TGCGCCAGCAGCTTGGGGACAGACTATGGCTACACCTTC
CASSLGTDYGYTF
>-|18|TRBV24-1|-|TRBJ1-5
TGTGCCACCCTTCCCCATCTTAGACATGATCAACACAATCAGCCCCAGCATTTT
CATLPHLRHDQHNQPQHF
>-|14|TRBV19|-|TRBJ2-5
TGTGCCAGTAGTATCTACTCTAGCACCGAGACCCAGTACTTC
CASSIYSSTETQYF
>TRBD1|16|TRBV7-2|once|TRBJ2-7
TGTGCCAGCAGCTGGGGGGCGGGACAGGGGGCCTACGAGCAGTACTTC
CASSWGAGQGAYEQYF
>TRBD1|14|TRBV19|-|TRBJ1-1
TGTGCCAGTAGTTACGGACAGGGTAGGACTGAAGCTTTCTTT
CASSYGQGRTEAFF
>-|12|TRBV2|-|TRBJ1-1
TGTGCCAGCAAATACAGGGACACTGAAGCTTTCTTT
CASKYRDTEAFF
>TRBD2|16|TRBV5-1|-|TRBJ2-3
TGCGCCAGCAGCTTGGCACTAGCGGGGGGGTATGATACGCAGTATTTT
CASSLALAGGYDTQYF
>TRBD1|15|TRBV18|-|TRBJ1-1
TGTGCCAGCTCACCAACGGGACAGATGGGCACTGAAGCTTTCTTT
CASSPTGQMGTEAFF
>-|15|TRBV19|-|TRBJ1-2
TGTGCCAGTATACTCCCCAGGGGTGGCTCCTATGGCTACACCTTC
CASILPRGGSYGYTF
>-|15|TRBV7-3|-|TRBJ1-6
TGTGCCAGCAGCTTAAATGTGGGGCTTGGGTCACCCCTCCACTTT
CASSLNVGLGSPLHF
>-|17|TRBV19|-|TRBJ1-5
TGTGCCAGTAGGGGAGGGTTTTGGGACCTTAGCAATCAGCCCCAGCATTTT
CASRGGFWDLSNQPQHF
>TRBD1|14|TRBV10-1|-|TRBJ1-1
TGCGCCAGCAGGGTGGGGACAGGGGACACTGAAGCTTTCTTT
CASRVGTGDTEAFF
>TRBD1|12|TRBV30|-|TRBJ1-4
TGTGCCTGGGGACAGGGTTCAGAGAAACTGTTTTTT
CAWGQGSEKLFF
>-|16|TRBV5-6|-|TRBJ2-3
TGTGCCAGCAGCTCTTGGGGCCGCGGGGCCACAGATACGCAGTATTTT
CASSSWGRGATDTQYF
>-|14|TRBV6-5|-|TRBJ1-6
TGTGCCAGCGGACGCCGGGACACCGATTCACCCCTCCACTTT
CASGRRDTDSPLHF
>-|11|TRBV3-1/TRBV3-2|-|TRBJ2-5
TGTGCCAGCAGCCAAGCGGCGGCCCAGTACTTC
CASSQAAAQYF